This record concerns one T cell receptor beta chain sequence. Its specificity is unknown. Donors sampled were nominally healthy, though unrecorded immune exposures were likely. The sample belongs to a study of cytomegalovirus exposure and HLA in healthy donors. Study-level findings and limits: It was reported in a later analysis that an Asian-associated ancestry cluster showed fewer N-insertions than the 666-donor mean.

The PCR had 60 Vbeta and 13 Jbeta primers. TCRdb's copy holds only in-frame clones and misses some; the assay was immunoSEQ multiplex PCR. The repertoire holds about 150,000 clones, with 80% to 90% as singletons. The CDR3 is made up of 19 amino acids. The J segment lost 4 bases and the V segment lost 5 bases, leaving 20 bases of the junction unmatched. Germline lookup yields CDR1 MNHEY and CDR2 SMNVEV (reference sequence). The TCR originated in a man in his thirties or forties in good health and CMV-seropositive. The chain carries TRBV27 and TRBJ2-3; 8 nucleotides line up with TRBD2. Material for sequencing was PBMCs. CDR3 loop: CASSTPTSVFPGAADTQYF. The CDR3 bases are TGTGCCAGCAGTACCCCGACTAGCGTGTTCCCTGGCGCGGCAGATACGCAGTATTTT.